A selection of T cell receptor beta chains follows, all from one sample in a study of cytomegalovirus exposure and HLA in healthy donors. TCRdb's table, derived via immunoSEQ multiplex PCR, lists solely in-frame clones and lacks some. The repertoire holds around 150,000 clones, with roughly four fifths as singletons. The sequenced sample was PBMCs. The receptor set was obtained from a young woman in good health and CMV-seronegative. Each CDR3 is given with its conserved first and last residue. D genes are given only for firm matches. A row's size may be missing; if present it is once, few, many or a size class.

TRBV7-9	NA	NA	TRBJ2-1	CASSPEVQNEQFF	TGTGCCAGCAGCCCAGAGGTACAAAATGAGCAGTTCTTC
TRBV28	NA	TRBD1	TRBJ1-6	CASTPGQGDSPLHF	TGTGCCAGCACCCCTGGACAGGGAGATTCACCCCTCCACTTT
TRBV6-5	NA	TRBD1	TRBJ1-5	CASSDRGNQPQHF	TGTGCCAGCAGTGACAGGGGAAATCAGCCCCAGCATTTT
TRBV2	NA	TRBD2	TRBJ2-7	CASTPGTASGSYEQYF	TGTGCCAGCACCCCTGGGACGGCTAGCGGATCCTACGAGCAGTACTTC
TRBV5-6	NA	TRBD1	TRBJ1-3	CASSLTGTGDGNTIYF	TGTGCCAGCAGCTTAACCGGGACAGGGGATGGAAACACCATATATTTT
TRBV7-9	once	NA	TRBJ1-1	CASSPLQWYTEAFF	TGTGCCAGCAGCCCTCTACAGTGGTACACTGAAGCTTTCTTT
TRBV10-3	NA	TRBD2	TRBJ2-4	CAISPGREGAKNIQYF	TGTGCCATCAGTCCAGGCCGGGAGGGTGCCAAAAACATTCAGTACTTC
TRBV28	NA	TRBD1	TRBJ1-1	CASSQGAWTEAFF	TGTGCCAGCAGCCAGGGGGCATGGACTGAAGCTTTCTTT
TRBV25-1	once	NA	TRBJ2-7	CASSSDTGLPHEQYF	TGTGCCAGCAGTTCTGACACAGGGTTACCCCACGAGCAGTACTTC
TRBV5-6	NA	NA	TRBJ1-2	CASSLGSSPYGYTF	TGTGCCAGCAGCTTGGGTTCCTCCCCTTATGGCTACACCTTC
TRBV27	NA	NA	TRBJ2-1	CASSFGRGSDNEQFF	TGTGCCAGCAGTTTCGGCAGGGGATCCGACAATGAGCAGTTCTTC
TRBV27	NA	TRBD1	TRBJ2-3	CASSLRPGGTDTQYF	TGTGCCAGCAGTTTAAGGCCAGGGGGAACAGATACGCAGTATTTT
TRBV2	NA	TRBD2	TRBJ2-1	CASGPGGGGANNNEQFF	TGTGCCAGCGGCCCCGGTGGCGGGGGGGCCAACAACAATGAGCAGTTCTTC
TRBV27	NA	NA	TRBJ1-5	CASSFWASQPQHF	TGTGCCAGCAGTTTTTGGGCGAGTCAGCCCCAGCATTTT
TRBV7-9	NA	NA	TRBJ1-2	CASSLGQIYGYTF	TGTGCCAGCAGCTTAGGACAGATTTATGGCTACACCTTC
TRBV5-1	NA	NA	TRBJ2-3	CASSFGSSPSTDTQYF	TGCGCCAGCAGCTTTGGTAGCAGCCCTAGCACAGATACGCAGTATTTT
TRBV19	NA	TRBD1	TRBJ1-2	CASSTEGTGNRGYTF	TGTGCCAGTAGTACTGAGGGGACAGGGAACCGCGGCTACACCTTC
TRBV2	few	TRBD1	TRBJ2-7	CASKGQGFSYEQYF	TGTGCCAGCAAGGGACAGGGCTTCTCCTACGAGCAGTACTTC
TRBV19	NA	TRBD1	TRBJ1-1	CASSPRGASTEAFF	TGTGCCAGTAGCCCCAGGGGGGCTTCCACTGAAGCTTTCTTT
TRBV5-8	NA	NA	TRBJ1-5	CASSFPPGSYSNQPQHF	TGTGCCAGCAGCTTTCCCCCGGGATCCTATAGCAATCAGCCCCAGCATTTT
TRBV27	NA	NA	TRBJ1-4	CASRSTVKNEKLFF	TGTGCCAGCAGAAGTACAGTGAAGAATGAAAAACTGTTTTTT
TRBV9	once	NA	TRBJ1-1	CASSVEGVEAFF	TGTGCCAGCAGCGTAGAGGGGGTTGAAGCTTTCTTT
TRBV10-2	NA	NA	TRBJ1-1	CASSPGPGRVAFF	TGCGCCAGCAGTCCGGGCCCAGGCAGGGTAGCTTTCTTT
TRBV9	NA	NA	TRBJ2-1	CASTRQPGNEQFF	TGTGCCAGCACCCGCCAACCAGGAAATGAGCAGTTCTTC
TRBV10-3	NA	TRBD1	TRBJ1-3	CAISDTGVGGNTIYF	TGTGCCATCAGTGACACAGGGGTGGGTGGAAACACCATATATTTT
TRBV18	once	TRBD1	TRBJ1-2	CASSPPGQARGYTF	TGTGCCAGCTCACCGCCGGGACAGGCTCGGGGCTACACCTTC
TRBV28	NA	NA	TRBJ2-7	CASTPGGTSYEQYF	TGTGCCAGCACCCCCGGCGGGACCTCCTACGAGCAGTACTTC
TRBV18	NA	TRBD1	TRBJ1-1	CASSTGRLDTEAFF	TGTGCCAGCTCGACAGGGAGGTTAGACACTGAAGCTTTCTTT
TRBV14	NA	NA	TRBJ1-1	CASSQAGVVTEAFF	TGTGCCAGCAGCCAGGCAGGGGTGGTGACTGAAGCTTTCTTT
TRBV27	NA	NA	TRBJ2-3	CASSLSPLRTDTQYF	TGTGCCAGCAGTTTATCCCCCCTCCGCACAGATACGCAGTATTTT
TRBV7-9	NA	TRBD2	TRBJ2-3	CATRPGLAGGPVHPDTQYF	TGTGCCACCCGACCGGGACTAGCGGGAGGGCCAGTACACCCAGATACGCAGTATTTT
TRBV2	NA	NA	TRBJ1-1	CASSDAGAGWSVEAFF	TGTGCCAGCAGTGATGCAGGCGCAGGGTGGAGCGTTGAAGCTTTCTTT
TRBV6-5	NA	NA	TRBJ2-7	CASRPPGHYIHEQYF	TGTGCCAGCAGACCGCCGGGACATTATATCCACGAGCAGTACTTC
TRBV2	NA	TRBD1	TRBJ2-7	CASSSDRVGNEQYF	TGTGCCAGCAGTTCGGACAGGGTTGGTAACGAGCAGTACTTC
TRBV5-1	NA	NA	TRBJ1-1	CASSKETGSAEAFF	TGCGCCAGCAGCAAGGAAACAGGGAGCGCTGAAGCTTTCTTT
TRBV11-2	NA	TRBD1	TRBJ2-2	CASSSGQGVKTGELFF	TGTGCCAGCAGCTCGGGACAGGGGGTTAAGACCGGGGAGCTGTTTTTT
TRBV7-7	NA	NA	TRBJ1-1	CASSRHGAAEAFF	TGTGCCAGCAGCCGGCATGGAGCGGCTGAAGCTTTCTTT
TRBV4-1	NA	TRBD1	TRBJ1-6	CASSQGGQVFNSPLHF	TGCGCCAGCAGCCAAGGGGGACAGGTCTTTAATTCACCCCTCCACTTT
TRBV19	NA	NA	TRBJ1-2	CASSTIQNGYTF	TGTGCCAGTAGTACCATCCAGAATGGCTACACCTTC
TRBV2	NA	NA	TRBJ2-1	CASSEVEEQFF	TGCGCCAGCAGTGAAGTGGAGGAGCAGTTCTTC
TRBV6-5	once	TRBD2	TRBJ2-7	CASSYELAGYEQYF	TGTGCCAGCAGTTACGAACTAGCGGGCTACGAGCAGTACTTC
TRBV5-4	NA	TRBD2	TRBJ2-3	CASGTGTSSTDTQYF	TGTGCCAGCGGGACCGGGACTAGCAGCACAGATACGCAGTATTTT
TRBV2	once	NA	TRBJ2-1	CARGEGEGFNEQFF	TGTGCCAGGGGAGAGGGGGAGGGATTCAATGAGCAGTTCTTC
TRBV6-6	NA	TRBD2	TRBJ2-1	CASSLRGAAYNEQFF	TGTGCCAGCTCCTTGCGGGGGGCCGCCTACAATGAGCAGTTCTTC
TRBV11-2	NA	NA	TRBJ1-2	CASSLDRHSYGYTF	TGTGCCAGCAGCTTAGACCGACATAGCTATGGCTACACCTTC
TRBV29-1	NA	TRBD2	TRBJ2-1	CSVDQTWPGLAGTEQFF	TGCAGCGTTGACCAGACCTGGCCGGGACTAGCGGGAACTGAGCAGTTCTTC
TRBV5-1	few	NA	TRBJ2-3	CASSPGLRDTQYF	TGCGCCAGCAGCCCCGGACTACGCGATACGCAGTATTTT
TRBV7-9	NA	TRBD2	TRBJ2-1	CSSINGLTSGIDNEQFF	TGTTCCAGCATTAACGGCCTAACTAGCGGGATAGACAATGAGCAGTTCTTC
TRBV5-1	NA	TRBD2	TRBJ2-7	CASSLSTAGYEQYF	TGCGCCAGCAGCTTGAGTACAGCGGGGTACGAGCAGTACTTC